This entry lists 15 T cell receptor beta chains sequenced from one sample in a study of Tregs in tolerant kidney transplant recipients (dated by TCRdb to between 2018 and 2020). Receptors were amplified or captured by the immunoSEQ multiplex PCR assay. TCRdb limited this immuneACCESS table to in-frame rearrangements with V and J called. A share of clones is missing; checked studies link under half to unresolved V genes, and the rest is unexplained. This sample lists around 230,000 clones; more than 65% were detected once. The ten largest make up roughly 0.67% of the sample. The sample taken for sequencing was CD4+ T cells from blood. These receptors all stem from a human donor in good health.

This clone showed up just once. This chain uses TRBV11-3 with TRBJ2-7; no firm D call. Trimming cost V 1 base and J 2 bases, with 9 bases left between them. CDR1 and CDR2 from the germline V gene are SGHNT and YENEEA. The CDR3 has 14 residues. The CDR3: CASSLAGSPYEQYF. The CDR3 DNA sequence: TGTGCCAGCAGCTTAGCCGGGTCCCCCTACGAGCAGTACTTC.

The sample holds one count of this clone. The gene calls are TRBV7-2 and TRBJ2-1; the D is unclear. Germline V CDR1 and CDR2: SGHTA, FQGNSA. Trimming shortened V by 5 bases and J by 9 bases, and 11 bases separated the two germline ends. The CDR3 has 12 amino acids. DNA of the CDR3: TGTGCCAGCAGCGCACGTTTTGGTGAGCAGTTCTTC. It encodes CASSARFGEQFF. Variable domain in full (rest from reference TRBV7-2 and TRBJ2-1): GAGVSQSPSNKVTEKGKDVELRCDPISGHTALYWYRQSLGQGLEFLIYFQGNSAPDKSGLPSDRFSAERTGGSVSTLTIQRTQQEDSAVYLCASSARFGEQFFGPGTRLTVL.

The DNA for the CDR3 is TGTGCCAGCAGCCTAAACAGGGGGCGAGGCTATGGCTACACCTTC. Its protein is CASSLNRGRGYGYTF. The gene calls are TRBV6-5 and TRBJ1-2; 9 nucleotides align to TRBD1. Losses at the gene ends were 6 bases for V and 4 bases for J; bases not matched to a gene: 9. The CDR3 has 15 residues. CDR1 MNHEY and CDR2 SVGAGI come from the germline V gene.

CDR3 DNA: TGTGCCAGCACCCGGACAGTCCTCACTGAAGCTTTCTTT. Its translation: CASTRTVLTEAFF. The V and J genes are TRBV28 and TRBJ1-1, with D possibly being TRBD1 (6 bases). In germline, CDR1 is MDHEN, CDR2 SYDVKM. The CDR3 contains 13 residues. V lost 7 bases, J lost 4 bases, and 13 bases lay in between.

The chain joins TRBV4-2 to TRBJ2-5; TRBD2 aligns across 7 bases. The DNA end is more similar to TRBJ2-7, so the J call may be wrong. The CDR3 length is 17 residues. The germline gives CDR1 LGHNA, CDR2 YNFKEQ. In DNA form, the CDR3 reads TGTGCCAGCAGCCAGCAGAGGGCCACTAGCGATTCCTACGAGCAGTACTTC. It encodes CASSQQRATSDSYEQYF.

The rearrangement joins TRBV5-8 to TRBJ2-5; 10 bases are a match to TRBD2. The DNA end is a closer match to TRBJ2-7, so the J assignment may be wrong. The CDR3 is made up of 17 amino acids. CDR1 and CDR2 (germline): SGHTS, YDEGEE. For the CDR3, the DNA is TGTGCCAGCAGCTTGGGGGAACTAGCGGGGAGCTCCTACGAGCAGTACTTC. Its translation: CASSLGELAGSSYEQYF.

This chain links TRBV7-9 with TRBJ1-3, with TRBD1 matching over 7 bases. V shed 8 bases and J 7 bases; nucleotides not matched to a gene: 11. This CDR3 region has 14 residues. Germline V gene sequence: CDR1 SEHNR, CDR2 FQNEAQ (reference sequence). CDR3 bases: TGTGCCAGCGCAAAACAGGGGTACGGGAACACCATATATTTT. Translation: CASAKQGYGNTIYF.

The V gene is TRBV7-3, the J gene TRBJ1-1, with 7 bases that match TRBD1. CDR3 length: 13 residues. Germline loops: CDR1 SGHTA, CDR2 FQGTGA. V was pared by 5 bases and J by 2 bases, with 2 bases of the junction left unmatched. The CDR3 DNA follows: TGTGCCAGCAGCGACAGGGTCAACACTGAAGCTTTCTTT. Translation gives CASSDRVNTEAFF.

This clone was observed a few times. The V gene is TRBV5-1, the J gene TRBJ2-4; tentatively, D is TRBD2 (5 bases). V lost 4 bases and J lost 0, with 20 bases in between. The CDR3 is made up of 18 amino acids. The germline V gene encodes CDR1 SGHRS and CDR2 YFSETQ. CDR3: CASSTGSGSGVAKNIQYF. Written as DNA, the CDR3 is TGCGCCAGCAGCACGGGAAGCGGTTCAGGAGTAGCCAAAAACATTCAGTACTTC.

This sequence joins TRBV7-8 and TRBJ2-6; possibly TRBD2 for D (6 bases). V lost 7 bases and J lost 1, with 20 bases in between. Germline V gives CDR1 SGHVS, CDR2 FQNEAQ. This CDR3 has 18 residues. CDR3 bases: TGTGCCAGCACTACCAACCCGGGGGTCCGTTCTGGGGCCAACGTCCTGACTTTC. Translation gives CASTTNPGVRSGANVLTF.

CDR3 residues: CASSQKTGGNTEAFF. CDR3 DNA: TGTGCCAGCAGTCAGAAGACAGGGGGGAACACTGAAGCTTTCTTT. The rearrangement links TRBV6-5 to TRBJ1-1, with TRBD1 identical over 9 bases. The germline V gene has CDR1 MNHEY and CDR2 SVGAGI. The CDR3 covers 15 residues. After removal of 5 bases from V and 1 base from J, the junction contained 5 bases not matched to a gene.

The chain couples TRBV5-1 to TRBJ2-7; 7 bases align to TRBD1. The V segment lost 4 bases and the J segment 0 bases; nucleotides outside the gene matches: 13. Germline V CDR1 and CDR2: SGHRS, YFSETQ. The CDR3 length is 17 residues. The CDR3 nucleotides read TGCGCCAGCAGCCCGCAAGCCTGGGACAGTAACTCCTACGAGCAGTACTTC. Translation gives CASSPQAWDSNSYEQYF.

The V and J genes are TRBV29-1 and TRBJ2-5, with no clear D. The CDR3 contains 12 residues. Germline values: CDR1 SQVTM, CDR2 ANQGSEA. Deletions cut 7 bases from V and 2 bases from J, with 11 bases between. The DNA for the CDR3 is TGCAGCGGCAGATGGGGACAAGAGACCCAGTACTTC. It codes for CSGRWGQETQYF.

The chain employs TRBV27 and TRBJ1-1; 7 positions agree with TRBD1. The junction had 10 bases not matched to a gene; V was cut back by 3 bases and J by 0 bases. Per germline, CDR1 MNHEY and CDR2 SMNVEV (reference sequence). This CDR3 is built from 17 residues. CDR3 DNA sequence: TGTGCCAGCAGTTTTCTTTACAGGGGCTCTCTGAACACTGAAGCTTTCTTT. Translated: CASSFLYRGSLNTEAFF.

This rearrangement joins TRBV2 to TRBJ2-5; D ambiguous. V was cut by 7 bases and J by 2 bases, with 14 bases left in between. Germline V lookup: CDR1 SNHLY, CDR2 FYNNEI. CDR3 size: 14 residues. The CDR3 spells CASMRDPAQETQYF. The CDR3 DNA sequence: TGTGCCAGCATGCGCGACCCGGCGCAAGAGACCCAGTACTTC.